Listed below are T cell receptor beta chains from one sample, sequenced in a study of blood T cell repertoires in COVID-19. Some clones are missing from TCRdb's copy, which holds only in-frame ones; the method was immunoSEQ multiplex PCR. Of 300,000 to 350,000 clones in the sample, around 90% were seen once. Sample: peripheral blood. Every receptor here comes from a woman aged 25 to 45 with COVID-19, enrolled during active disease. Both conserved end residues are part of each CDR3. A D gene is named only where the DNA matches it firmly. For some rows the clone size is stated as once, few or many, or as a class when expanded; others skip it.

NA	TRBV19	TRBJ2-5	TRBD2	CASSTRRLAGGQETQYF	TGTGCCAGTAGTACCCGCCGACTAGCGGGAGGGCAAGAGACCCAGTACTTC
few	TRBV30	TRBJ2-2	TRBD2	CAWKSGIDSGELFF	TGTGCCTGGAAAAGCGGGATAGACAGCGGGGAGCTGTTTTTT
NA	TRBV27	TRBJ2-1	TRBD2	CASRWGGDNEQFF	TGTGCCAGCAGGTGGGGGGGGGACAATGAGCAGTTCTTC
once	TRBV6-5	TRBJ2-2	TRBD2	CASHRTSGDTGELFF	TGTGCCAGCCACCGGACTAGCGGAGACACCGGGGAGCTGTTTTTT
NA	TRBV7-8	TRBJ2-1	TRBD1	CASSLAGTGGNEQFF	TGTGCCAGCAGCTTAGCGGGGACAGGGGGCAATGAGCAGTTCTTC
NA	TRBV5-5	TRBJ1-4	NA	CASSLPGSEKLFF	TGTGCCAGCAGCTTGCCAGGGTCTGAAAAACTGTTTTTT
once	TRBV14	TRBJ2-1	TRBD2	CASSRTSGHEQFF	TGTGCCAGCAGCCGGACTAGCGGGCATGAGCAGTTCTTC
NA	TRBV29-1	TRBJ2-5	TRBD2	CSVGIIGGRETQYF	TGCAGCGTTGGTATAATTGGCGGGAGAGAGACCCAGTACTTC
NA	TRBV3-1/TRBV3-2	TRBJ1-2	NA	CASSQDPTQLDTF	TGTGCCAGCAGCCAAGATCCCACACAGCTCGACACCTTC
NA	TRBV4-1	TRBJ1-1	NA	CASSQDPVTEAFF	TGCGCCAGCAGCCAAGATCCGGTCACTGAAGCTTTCTTT
NA	TRBV5-1	TRBJ1-2	NA	CASSLGVSEGYTF	TGCGCCAGCAGCTTGGGGGTATCGGAGGGCTACACCTTC
once	TRBV9	TRBJ2-7	NA	CASSVHGADEQYF	TGTGCCAGCAGCGTTCATGGGGCCGACGAGCAGTACTTC
NA	TRBV7-2	TRBJ1-2	TRBD1	CASSSTGALHGYTF	TGTGCCAGCAGCTCTACAGGGGCTCTACATGGCTACACCTTC
NA	TRBV5-8	TRBJ2-1	TRBD2	CASSFGPSGSNEQFF	TGTGCCAGCAGCTTCGGGCCTAGCGGGAGCAATGAGCAGTTCTTC
once	TRBV19	TRBJ1-3	NA	CASSIDLDTGNTIYF	TGTGCCAGTAGTATAGATCTCGACACTGGAAACACCATATATTTT
NA	TRBV5-1	TRBJ2-1	TRBD2	CASGTSGYNEQFF	TGCGCCAGCGGCACTAGCGGCTACAATGAGCAGTTCTTC
NA	TRBV28	TRBJ2-1	TRBD2	CASSELAGSYNEQFF	TGTGCCAGCTCCGAACTAGCGGGATCCTACAATGAGCAGTTCTTC
NA	TRBV7-9	TRBJ2-7	TRBD2	CASSLGSGKYEQYF	TGTGCCAGCAGCTTAGGTAGCGGGAAGTACGAGCAGTACTTC
NA	TRBV10-3	TRBJ2-7	NA	CAISESSRSGSYEQYF	TGTGCCATCAGTGAGTCTTCCCGCTCGGGTTCGTACGAGCAGTACTTC
NA	TRBV6-1	TRBJ1-4	NA	CASSDILSRYNEKLFF	TGTGCCAGCAGTGATATTCTATCCCGGTATAATGAAAAACTGTTTTTT
NA	TRBV6-5	TRBJ1-2	TRBD1	CASSLGQDNYGYTF	TGTGCCAGCAGTCTAGGACAGGATAACTATGGCTACACCTTC
NA	TRBV28	TRBJ1-2	TRBD1	CASSTQDRVGYTF	TGTGCCAGCAGTACCCAGGACAGGGTGGGCTACACCTTC
NA	TRBV28	TRBJ1-2	NA	CAVHDQLGYTF	TGTGCCGTCCATGATCAGTTAGGCTACACCTTC
few	TRBV28	TRBJ1-2	TRBD1	CASKYPGTGVFMGYTF	TGTGCCAGCAAATACCCCGGGACAGGGGTATTTATGGGCTACACCTTC
NA	TRBV12-5	TRBJ1-5	TRBD1	CASGLVLGQQSNQPQHF	TGTGCTAGTGGTTTGGTATTGGGACAGCAGAGCAATCAGCCCCAGCATTTT
NA	TRBV27	TRBJ1-1	NA	CASSLYRGDTEAFF	TGTGCCAGCAGTTTATATCGGGGAGACACTGAAGCTTTCTTT
NA	TRBV2	TRBJ2-1	NA	CASSGTGTRYNEQFF	TGTGCCAGCAGCGGAACCGGGACACGGTACAATGAGCAGTTCTTC
NA	TRBV5-1	TRBJ2-1	TRBD1	CASSLQGTGKTNEQFF	TGCGCCAGCAGCCTGCAGGGGACAGGGAAAACCAATGAGCAGTTCTTC
NA	TRBV11-3	TRBJ2-7	TRBD1	CASSLDRDSSYEQYF	TGTGCCAGCAGCCTCGACCGGGACAGCTCATACGAGCAGTACTTC
NA	TRBV29-1	TRBJ2-3	NA	CSVNDRRSTDTQYF	TGCAGCGTGAATGACAGGCGGAGCACAGATACGCAGTATTTT
NA	TRBV30	TRBJ1-5	NA	CAWSVRGFSNQPQHF	TGTGCCTGGAGTGTACGGGGATTTAGCAATCAGCCCCAGCATTTT
NA	TRBV15	TRBJ2-4	TRBD1	CATSKLDRDKNIQYF	TGTGCCACCAGCAAGCTAGACAGGGATAAAAACATTCAGTACTTC
NA	TRBV30	TRBJ1-2	NA	CAWSVFGAGGYTF	TGTGCCTGGAGTGTGTTTGGGGCGGGGGGCTACACCTTC
NA	TRBV7-9	TRBJ2-1	TRBD2	CASSPDLAGQNYNEQFF	TGTGCCAGCAGCCCAGACTTAGCGGGCCAAAACTACAATGAGCAGTTCTTC
once	TRBV29-1	TRBJ2-3	TRBD1	CGLTGALGDTQYF	TGCGGACTGACAGGGGCGCTTGGAGATACGCAGTATTTT
NA	TRBV2	TRBJ2-1	TRBD2	CASRLAEYNEQFF	TGTGCCAGCAGACTAGCGGAGTACAATGAGCAGTTCTTC
NA	TRBV30	TRBJ1-1	TRBD1	CAWSGQAEAFF	TGTGCCTGGAGCGGACAGGCTGAAGCTTTCTTT
NA	TRBV21-1	TRBJ2-7	NA	CASSKVRATTYEQYF	TGTGCCAGCAGCAAAGTGCGGGCTACCACCTACGAGCAGTACTTC
NA	TRBV7-7	TRBJ1-1	NA	CASSSRENTEAFF	TGTGCCAGCAGCTCCAGGGAGAACACTGAAGCTTTCTTT
once	TRBV6-1	TRBJ2-7	NA	CASSERFPEQYF	TGTGCCAGCAGTGAACGGTTCCCCGAGCAGTACTTC
NA	TRBV19	TRBJ1-4	TRBD1	CASSPQTGAGNEKLFF	TGTGCCAGTAGTCCTCAGACAGGGGCCGGGAATGAAAAACTGTTTTTT
NA	TRBV3-1/TRBV3-2	TRBJ2-5	NA	CASSQDLETQYF	TGTGCCAGCAGCCAAGATCTGGAGACCCAGTACTTC
NA	TRBV25-1	TRBJ2-7	TRBD2	CASSDPGLAGYEQYF	TGTGCCAGCAGTGACCCGGGACTAGCGGGATACGAGCAGTACTTC
NA	TRBV19	TRBJ2-5	TRBD2	CASSSLAGPQETQYF	TGTGCCAGTAGTTCCCTAGCGGGCCCACAAGAGACCCAGTACTTC
NA	TRBV18	TRBJ2-3	TRBD2	CASSPAREGTDTQYF	TGTGCCAGCTCACCAGCGCGGGAGGGAACAGATACGCAGTATTTT
NA	TRBV7-2	TRBJ1-3	NA	CASSPPSGNTIYF	TGTGCCAGCAGCCCTCCCTCTGGAAACACCATATATTTT
NA	TRBV6-5	TRBJ1-4	TRBD1	CAVRTGGSEKLFF	TGTGCCGTAAGGACAGGGGGGAGTGAAAAACTGTTTTTT
once	TRBV7-3	TRBJ2-1	NA	CASSPSGPHPYNEQFF	TGTGCCAGCAGCCCCAGCGGGCCCCACCCTTACAATGAGCAGTTCTTC
NA	TRBV5-1	TRBJ1-2	TRBD1	CASSPGTGRYDYGYTF	TGCGCCAGCAGCCCCGGGACAGGGAGGTATGACTATGGCTACACCTTC
NA	TRBV5-1	TRBJ1-1	NA	CASKLTVTNTEAFF	TGCGCCAGTAAATTGACAGTTACAAACACTGAAGCTTTCTTT
few	TRBV27	TRBJ2-7	TRBD1	CASGDRDPYEQYF	TGTGCCAGCGGGGACAGGGATCCTTACGAGCAGTACTTC
NA	TRBV5-6	TRBJ1-6	TRBD1	CASSPALGQDNSPLHF	TGTGCCAGCAGCCCCGCGCTGGGACAGGATAATTCACCCCTCCACTTT
NA	TRBV5-1	TRBJ2-2	TRBD2	CASTAGLAGSGELFF	TGCGCCAGCACCGCTGGACTAGCGGGATCCGGGGAGCTGTTTTTT